This T cell receptor (beta chain) appears in the sequencing data of a study of blood T cells in healthy people across ages. Alongside a J-beta primer mix, a sample-barcoded 5' primer served in a second PCR lasting 7 to 11 cycles. TCRdb used MiXCR to reprocess the 5' RACE reads, holding one entry per CDR3 protein. The sample records 590,000 or so distinct CDR3 sequences, 25% to 35% being singletons. Study observations and caveats: Estimates based on one million T cells were treated as lower bounds.

Donors were systemically healthy Caucasian individuals from Russia aged about 6 to 95 years. For this clonotype: What it binds is unknown.

Germline V gene sequence: CDR1 MNHEY, CDR2 SVGEGT. This CDR3 contains 15 residues. With 4 bases removed from V and 0 bases from J, the gap between germline ends came to 11 bases. The TCR sequence derives from a woman of 80 years or more in good health. The chain combines TRBV6-2 or TRBV6-3 with TRBJ2-3, with D perhaps TRBD2 (5 bases). The sequencing input was blood. The CDR3 DNA follows: TGTGCCAGCAGTTGGAGCGGCGTGAGCACAGATACGCAGTATTTT. Amino acid sequence: CASSWSGVSTDTQYF.